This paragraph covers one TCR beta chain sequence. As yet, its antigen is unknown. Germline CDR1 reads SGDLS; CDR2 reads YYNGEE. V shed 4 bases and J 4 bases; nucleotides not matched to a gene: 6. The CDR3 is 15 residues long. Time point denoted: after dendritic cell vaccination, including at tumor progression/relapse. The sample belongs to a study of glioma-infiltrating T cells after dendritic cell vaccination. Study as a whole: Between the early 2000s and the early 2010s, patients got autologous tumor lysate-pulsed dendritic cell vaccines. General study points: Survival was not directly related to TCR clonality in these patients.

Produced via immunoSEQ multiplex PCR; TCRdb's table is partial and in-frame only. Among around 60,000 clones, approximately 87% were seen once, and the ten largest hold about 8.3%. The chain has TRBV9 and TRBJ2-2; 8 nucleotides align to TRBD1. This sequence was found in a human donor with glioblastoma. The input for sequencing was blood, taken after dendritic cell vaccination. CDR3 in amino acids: CASSSGGAGTGELFF. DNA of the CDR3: TGTGCCAGCAGCTCAGGGGGCGCGGGCACCGGGGAGCTGTTTTTT.